These T cell receptor beta chains were read from a single sample in a study of blood T cell repertoires in COVID-19. Using immunoSEQ multiplex PCR, the repertoire was profiled, and TCRdb retains in-frame clones only, with some absent. The sample shows about 260,000 clones, approximately 89% of them seen only once. The sequenced sample was PBMCs or T cells enriched from blood (not recorded which). These receptors all come from a woman aged 40-49 years with acute COVID-19. Each CDR3 is given with its conserved first and last residue.

v_call,cdr3_aa
TRBV6-5,CASFRYGYTF
TRBV7-9,CASSFLAGNQETQYF
TRBV11-3,CASSLVSGGEAFF
TRBV9,CASSAGIPGYTF
TRBV7-9,CASSWGTSGENEQFF
TRBV27,CASSRIGAGGAYEQYF
TRBV11-3,CASSLVVVQVETEAFF
TRBV24-1,CATSQGQGQYF
TRBV10-3,CAISEGRANTEAFF
TRBV18,CASSSGGSAGNTIYF
TRBV15,CATSRWDSQETQYF
TRBV9,CASSVAFGTSDYNEQFF
TRBV19,CASSIGAGGSGYTF
TRBV14,CASSRFRDRAFRNSPLHF
TRBV5-4,CASSLEPLGAGYTF
TRBV9,CASSVRGSSSYNEQFF
TRBV6-6,CASSLLQGDLRVGGYTF
TRBV29-1,CSVEESAPGAEAFF
TRBV25-1,CASSEYRQGSGYTF
TRBV24-1,CATSDPTTGTNQPQHF
TRBV5-1,CASSLAGSSQDEAFF
TRBV7-3,CASSLGTSGEGEQFF
TRBV24-1,CATSDSLAIEQYF
TRBV24-1,CATQPQLSGNTIYF
TRBV19,CARRGRANNEQFF
TRBV5-1,CASSLANGGRATDTQYF
TRBV6-1,CASSEGLGQGRAQPQHF
TRBV9,CASSVELRGNYGYTF
TRBV28,CASSLKFLAGGGNEQFF
TRBV19,CASSIVSGEGDTQYF
TRBV9,CASSNGGPWETQYF
TRBV5-1,CASSLVYRRVRTDTQYF
TRBV5-8,CASSSDGQPYNEQFF
TRBV27,CASSLEGQPQHF
TRBV5-1,CASGPGLADYNEQFF
TRBV9,CASSVSSDYNEQFF
TRBV3-1/TRBV3-2,CASSSGVSNTEAFF
TRBV10-1,CASSAGTVGYGYTF
TRBV7-9,CASSSTGITF
TRBV7-7,CASSPTNRADEQFF
TRBV5-1,CASSLEGQGGEKLFF
TRBV19,CASSIDHQRYEQFF
TRBV29-1,CSVAQGTLQETQYF
TRBV11-3,CASSPIGGYGYTF
TRBV5-1,CASSFDGQNTEAFF
TRBV12-3/TRBV12-4,CASSLWDSGTQYF
TRBV9,CASSVGLLNQPQHF